This T cell receptor beta chain was profiled in a study of Tregs in tolerant kidney transplant recipients. Regarding the study as a whole: Nucleotide sequences could not be compared across some patients' samples due to primer changes. Few patients were studied, so findings need validation in larger groups.

Comments on this clone: Antigen: not known.

V was shortened by 5 bases and J by 0 bases, with 8 bases between the two germline ends. The CDR3 is made up of 13 amino acids. The germline V gene has CDR1 PRHDT and CDR2 FYEKMQ (reference sequence). The nonmyeloablative bone marrow transplants came from related graft donors, with transient mixed chimerism. The method was immunoSEQ multiplex PCR; TCRdb's version includes in-frame clones alone and lacks a portion of them. This table has around 50,000 clones, roughly 89% appearing once. The chain couples TRBV13 to TRBJ2-7; tentatively, D is TRBD1 (5 bases). The sequence derives from a human patient who received a combined kidney and bone marrow transplant. The graft donor may account for some of the T cells. Sequencing was performed on CD8+ T cells from blood (PBMCs), taken 12 months after the transplant. The CDR3 is CASSPDSSYEQYF. The DNA of the CDR3 is TGTGCCAGCAGCCCCGACAGCTCCTACGAGCAGTACTTC. The whole variable domain, remainder taken from reference TRBV13 and TRBJ2-7, is AAGVIQSPRHLIKEKRETATLKCYPIPRHDTVYWYQQGPGQDPQFLISFYEKMQSDKGSIPDRFSAQQFSDYHSELNMSSLELGDSALYFCASSPDSSYEQYFGPGTRLTVT.